The rows below give T cell receptor beta chains drawn from one sample of a study of STAT5B mutations in CD4+ large granular lymphocyte leukemia. Profiled with immunoSEQ multiplex PCR; TCRdb holds only in-frame clones, not every one. Among 25,000 to 35,000 clones listed, around 74% were seen once. The source material was CD4+ T cells from blood buffy coats. These receptors all come from a human donor in good health. Both conserved end residues are part of each CDR3.

>TRBV10-3|TRBJ2-2
CAISDGQGGHTGELFF
>TRBV11-2|TRBJ2-3
CASSLRQGVTDTQYF
>TRBV19|TRBJ1-2
CASSTSGANVYTF
>TRBV7-2|TRBJ1-1
CASSFGTGADTEAFF
>TRBV6-1|TRBJ2-1
CASTQGVYNEQFF
>TRBV2|TRBJ1-6
CASSEARGGRSPLHF
>TRBV11-1|TRBJ1-1
CASGPGPNTEAFF
>TRBV19|TRBJ2-2
CASSIKSNTGELFF
>TRBV7-2|TRBJ2-1
CASSLSSGYHHEQFF
>TRBV6-6|TRBJ2-3
CASSRVRSVETDTQYF
>TRBV27|TRBJ2-1
CASSIASLAPEQFF
>TRBV11-2|TRBJ2-5
CATGTGQETQYF
>TRBV9|TRBJ2-5
CASSVGTGDQETQYF
>TRBV7-2|TRBJ2-3
CASRAGLAGGPPDTQYF
>TRBV27|TRBJ2-7
CASSLRWEGYEQYF
>TRBV5-6|TRBJ2-5
CASSFSRTGSGETQYF
>TRBV11-3|TRBJ2-7
CASSQGSYEQYF
>TRBV30|TRBJ2-5
CAWENTGFTKTQYF
>TRBV27|TRBJ2-2
CASNRGGGINTGELFF
>TRBV6-5|TRBJ1-6
CASRGQNNSPLHF
>TRBV5-6|TRBJ2-1
CASSLISGTYNEQFF
>TRBV5-1|TRBJ2-6
CASSLRGGSSGANVLTF
>TRBV4-2|TRBJ2-5
CASSIRDSQETQYF
>TRBV9|TRBJ2-1
CASSGGRLAVNEQFF
>TRBV9|TRBJ2-7
CASSVGQGFAYEQYF
>TRBV2|TRBJ2-5
CASSVPLGQEETQYF
>TRBV2|TRBJ1-3
CASSATYSGNTIYF
>TRBV7-3|TRBJ2-2
CASSLYPGTGELFF
>TRBV5-6|TRBJ2-5
CASSPGQVRSETQYF
>TRBV18|TRBJ2-7
CASSLGAGYEQYF
>TRBV11-3|TRBJ2-3
CASSPGQISTDTQYF
>TRBV5-1|TRBJ1-5
CASSPLGAWNQPQHF
>TRBV7-2|TRBJ2-7
CASSLGGDATYEQYF
>TRBV7-9|TRBJ2-5
CASSTRGYEETQYF
>TRBV25-1|TRBJ1-3
CASSDDRGRNTIYF
>TRBV19|TRBJ2-7
CASSRVLAVNPESYEQYF
>TRBV28|TRBJ1-6
CASSFVVSPLHF
>TRBV19|TRBJ1-3
CASTPQGLSGNTIYF
>TRBV7-3|TRBJ2-1
CASSLTLVLANEQFF
>TRBV2|TRBJ1-5
CASRKGDRGGQPQHF
>TRBV11-3|TRBJ1-4
CASSFQGQRNEKLFF
>TRBV18|TRBJ2-3
CASSPGTRRDTQYF
>TRBV5-1|TRBJ2-1
CASSLAGGLGLVYNEQFF
>TRBV7-2|TRBJ2-2
CASSLLPLRGTGELFF
>TRBV19|TRBJ1-2
CASSPWTGGIGYTF
>TRBV4-1|TRBJ2-4
CASSQALAGGRHIQYF
>TRBV25-1|TRBJ2-7
CASSEYNSLYEQYF
>TRBV19|TRBJ2-7
CASSIGLARAEQYF
>TRBV30|TRBJ2-1
CAWRGFNEQFF
>TRBV11-3|TRBJ1-1
CASSFSNRVEAFF
>TRBV5-1|TRBJ2-2
CASSWGSNTGELFF
>TRBV30|TRBJ1-1
CAWSVGQKNTEAFF
>TRBV4-3|TRBJ2-7
CASSQDIGGGVSEQYF